The rows below give T cell receptor beta chains drawn from one sample of a study of cytomegalovirus exposure and HLA in healthy donors. The assay was immunoSEQ multiplex PCR, and TCRdb's table has in-frame clones only and misses some. The sample yields under 75,000 clones, approximately 96% seen once. The sample taken for sequencing was PBMCs. These receptors were collected from a woman under 30 in good health and CMV-seropositive. Both conserved end residues are part of each CDR3. The D gene is left open where the match is weak. Only part of the rows carry a size: once, few, many, or a class if the clone is expanded.

TRBJ2-7	-	TRBV27	-	TGTGCCAGCAGCCGTACCTACGAGCAGTACTTC	CASSRTYEQYF
TRBJ2-7	TRBD2	TRBV19	-	TGTGCCAGTAGTATAGTCCTAGCGGAGTACGAGCAGTACTTC	CASSIVLAEYEQYF
TRBJ2-3	-	TRBV5-1	-	TGCGCCAGCAGCACGCCAGCAGATACGCAGTATTTT	CASSTPADTQYF
TRBJ2-3	TRBD2	TRBV4-1	-	TGCGCCAGCAGCCAAGTTAGCGGGAGTGCGGATACGCAGTATTTT	CASSQVSGSADTQYF
TRBJ1-2	-	TRBV4-1	once	TGCGCCAGCAGCCAATACGGTGGCTACACCTTC	CASSQYGGYTF
TRBJ2-2	TRBD2	TRBV4-1	once	TGCGCCAGCAGCCTCCCGGGTAGCGGGAAGGCCACCGGGGAGCTGTTTTTT	CASSLPGSGKATGELFF
TRBJ1-2	TRBD1	TRBV7-9	-	TGTGCCAGCAGCTTAGCAGGGACAGACTATGGCTACACCTTC	CASSLAGTDYGYTF
TRBJ2-7	TRBD1	TRBV7-3	-	TGTGCCAGCAGCTTAGACAGGGGGAACGAGCAGTACTTC	CASSLDRGNEQYF
TRBJ1-2	-	TRBV19	-	TGTGCCAGTACCTCGCAGGGTACTATGTATGGCTACACCTTC	CASTSQGTMYGYTF
TRBJ2-7	TRBD2	TRBV30	-	TGTGCCTGGAGTGTACCCACACTAGCGACAAATCACTACGAGCAGTACTTC	CAWSVPTLATNHYEQYF
TRBJ1-5	-	TRBV7-6	-	TGTGCCAGCAGCTCGTACCAGGGTCAGCCCCAGCATTTT	CASSSYQGQPQHF
TRBJ2-1	-	TRBV14	-	TGTGCCAGCAGCCCGAGGGACTTCCCTCGCCTTTACAATGAGCAGTTCTTC	CASSPRDFPRLYNEQFF
TRBJ2-1	TRBD2	TRBV27	-	TGTGCCAGCAGTTTACGGTGGGACTACTACAATGAGCAGTTCTTC	CASSLRWDYYNEQFF
TRBJ2-1	TRBD1	TRBV9	-	TGTGCCAGCAGCGTGACAGGGGGCTCCAATGAGCAGTTCTTC	CASSVTGGSNEQFF
TRBJ1-1	TRBD1	TRBV28	-	TGTGCCAGCAGTTTAGGGGACAGGGGAGCTTTCTTT	CASSLGDRGAFF
TRBJ1-1	-	TRBV6-1	-	TGTGCCAGCAGTGATGCCATCGTTCCAGGGCAGAACACTGAAGCTTTCTTT	CASSDAIVPGQNTEAFF
TRBJ1-4	-	TRBV25-1	-	TGTGCCAGCAGTGAATATACAGGGTTAGAGGAAAAACTGTTTTTT	CASSEYTGLEEKLFF
TRBJ2-7	-	TRBV28	-	TGTGCCAGCAGTACGCGACAGTCCCCCTACGAGCAGTACTTC	CASSTRQSPYEQYF
TRBJ1-1	-	TRBV28	-	TGTGCCAGCAGCTTGGTCTCCGGCGCAGGGGAAACTGAAGCTTTCTTT	CASSLVSGAGETEAFF
TRBJ2-3	-	TRBV11-3	-	TGTGCCAGCAGCTTGGATAGAAGCGTCTTGGGTTCAGATACGCAGTATTTT	CASSLDRSVLGSDTQYF
TRBJ2-2	TRBD1	TRBV6-5	-	TGTGCCAGCAGTCTGTGGGACAGGGGGCACGGGGAGCTGTTTTTT	CASSLWDRGHGELFF
TRBJ1-4	-	TRBV6-5	-	TGTGCCAGCAGGGCAGGATATAATGAAAAACTGTTTTTT	CASRAGYNEKLFF
TRBJ1-4	-	TRBV28	-	TGTGCCAGCAGTTTAGGAGGAGTAGGGGAAAAACTGTTTTTT	CASSLGGVGEKLFF
TRBJ1-2	-	TRBV19	-	TGTGCCAGTAGCATCGAAACAGGGAATGGCTACACCTTC	CASSIETGNGYTF
TRBJ2-7	-	TRBV2	once	TGTGCCAGCAGTGGGGGCAGGGATTACGAGCAGTACTTC	CASSGGRDYEQYF
TRBJ2-7	-	TRBV29-1	-	TGCAGCGTTGAAGATCCCGGGAGTCGCTCCTACGAGCAGTACTTC	CSVEDPGSRSYEQYF
TRBJ2-1	-	TRBV28	-	TGTGCCAGCAGTTCTCGGGATCCCCGTGGCGATGAGCAGTTCTTC	CASSSRDPRGDEQFF
TRBJ1-4	-	TRBV4-1	once	TGCGCCAGCAGCCAAGATTTAGGCACAGGGAATGAAAAACTGTTTTTT	CASSQDLGTGNEKLFF
TRBJ1-5	-	TRBV6-6	-	TGTGCCAGTCTCGACTATCGGGCAGCGAGACGTCAGCCCCAGCATTTT	CASLDYRAARRQPQHF
TRBJ1-1	-	TRBV7-8	-	TGTGCCAGCAGCTTACCAGGGTACACTGAAGCTTTCTTT	CASSLPGYTEAFF
TRBJ1-1	-	TRBV6-1	-	TGTGCCAGCAGTGGGAGTCTTGAAGCTTTCTTT	CASSGSLEAFF
TRBJ2-2	TRBD2	TRBV4-2	-	TGTGCCAGCAGCCCTTGGACTAGCGGGGCGAACACCGGGGAGCTGTTTTTT	CASSPWTSGANTGELFF
TRBJ1-1	TRBD1	TRBV30	-	TGTGCCTGGGGGTCGGGTGACAGGGGAGCTTTCTTT	CAWGSGDRGAFF
TRBJ2-2	-	TRBV10-3	-	TGTGCCATCAGTGAGTCAATCAGGGGGAACACCGGGGAGCTGTTTTTT	CAISESIRGNTGELFF
TRBJ2-7	-	TRBV6-5	-	TGTGCCAGCAGTCGCGCGGAAATTCTCTACGAGCAGTACTTC	CASSRAEILYEQYF
TRBJ2-2	-	TRBV27	-	TGTGCCAGCACTCCAGCGGGGAACACCGGGGAGCTGTTTTTT	CASTPAGNTGELFF
TRBJ2-1	TRBD2	TRBV29-1	-	TGCAGCGTTGGAGGCGTGGGGGGAGGGCCCTCGAATGAGCAGTTCTTC	CSVGGVGGGPSNEQFF
TRBJ2-5	TRBD2	TRBV28	-	TGTGCCAGTCAATCTTTCGGGGGGGAGACCCAGTACTTC	CASQSFGGETQYF
TRBJ1-1	-	TRBV7-2	-	TGTGCCAGCAGCTTAGTTGTAGTCTCCCCAGGTTTGAACACTGAAGCTTTCTTT	CASSLVVVSPGLNTEAFF
TRBJ2-3	TRBD1	TRBV7-9	-	TGTGCCAGCAGCTCCAAGGGACAGACGATCCAAAGCACAGATACGCAGTATTTT	CASSSKGQTIQSTDTQYF
TRBJ1-1	-	TRBV2	-	TGTGCCAGCAGTGAAAATATTGAAGCTTTCTTT	CASSENIEAFF
TRBJ2-5	TRBD1	TRBV15	-	TGTGCCACCAGCAAACCGGGACAGGAAGAGACCCAGTACTTC	CATSKPGQEETQYF
TRBJ2-4	TRBD2	TRBV5-6	-	TGTGCCAGCAGCAACCCTGGACTAGCGGGGAGGGGTCAGTACTTC	CASSNPGLAGRGQYF
TRBJ2-1	TRBD2	TRBV5-6	once	TGTGCCAGCAGACGGGAGGATGAGCAGTTCTTC	CASRREDEQFF
TRBJ1-3	-	TRBV5-4	-	TGTGCCAGCAGCTTGGGTAAGTGGGCGCTTGGTGGAAACACCATATATTTT	CASSLGKWALGGNTIYF
TRBJ2-7	TRBD2	TRBV28	-	TGTGCCAGCAGTTTAGAGGCTAGCGGGAGTACTTACGAGCAGTACTTC	CASSLEASGSTYEQYF
TRBJ1-2	-	TRBV5-1	-	TGCGCCAGCAGATCACAGGGTATGGACTATGGCTACACCTTC	CASRSQGMDYGYTF
TRBJ1-2	TRBD1	TRBV10-3	-	TGTGCCATCAGTGATGACGGACAGGGAATAGACACCTTC	CAISDDGQGIDTF
TRBJ2-3	TRBD2	TRBV11-2	-	TGTGCCAGCAGCCAGCGGGATCGCACAGATACGCAGTATTTT	CASSQRDRTDTQYF
TRBJ2-1	-	TRBV5-6	-	TGTGCCAGCAGCCTGTCCGGGACACTCAATGAGCAGTTCTTC	CASSLSGTLNEQFF
TRBJ1-4	-	TRBV28	-	TGTGCCAGCAGTTTTTTGTCTAAAGTTGAAAAACTGTTTTTT	CASSFLSKVEKLFF
TRBJ1-3	-	TRBV30	-	TGTGCCTGGTGTGTTAGCTCTGGAAACACCATATATTTT	CAWCVSSGNTIYF
TRBJ2-5	TRBD2	TRBV9	-	TGTGCCAGCAGCGTGGGTAGCGGGACGGAGACCCAGTACTTC	CASSVGSGTETQYF
TRBJ1-4	-	TRBV5-1	-	TGCGCCAGCAGCTTAAGGGGGGGGAGTGAAAAACTGTTTTTT	CASSLRGGSEKLFF
TRBJ1-1	TRBD1	TRBV5-1	-	TGCGCCAGCAGCGGCAGGGGGGTTCAGAACACTGAAGCTTTCTTT	CASSGRGVQNTEAFF
TRBJ1-2	TRBD1	TRBV7-9	-	TGTGCCAGCAGCCGACAGGGGGACTATGGCTACACCTTC	CASSRQGDYGYTF
TRBJ1-2	TRBD1	TRBV19	-	TGTGCCAGTAGTAGCCCTAACAGGGGTCAGTATGGCTACACCTTC	CASSSPNRGQYGYTF